The 7 T cell receptor beta chains below all came from one sample that was sequenced in a study of shared clonotypes between healthy human individuals. The table came from immunoSEQ multiplex PCR; TCRdb's copy has only in-frame clones and leaves some out. The sample yields 2 million to 2.5 million clones, 93% seen once. The sequencing input was naive CD4+ T cells from PBMCs. The subset denotes: CD45RA+ positively selected. Receptor source: a man in his late teens or twenties in good health. Some clones in this sample may be carry-over from other donors' samples.

This clone was seen just once. The chain employs TRBV18 and TRBJ2-7; no clear D. The CDR3 is 13 residues long. With 3 bases removed from V and 1 base from J, the gap between germline ends came to 7 bases. CDR1 is KGHSH and CDR2 is LQKENI in the germline V gene. CDR3 loop: CASSPRRSYEQYF. The CDR3, as DNA: TGTGCCAGCTCACCCCGCCGGTCCTACGAGCAGTACTTC.

The V call is TRBV2, the J call TRBJ2-2; TRBD2 aligns across 7 bases. The V gene end was trimmed by 4 bases and the J gene end by 7 bases; junction bases not matched to a gene: 6. Per the germline V gene, CDR1 is SNHLY and CDR2 is FYNNEI. CDR3 length: 14 residues. CDR3 residues: CASSVAGEGGELFF. In DNA, the CDR3 is TGTGCCAGCAGTGTCGCGGGAGAGGGCGGGGAGCTGTTTTTT.

The rearrangement uses TRBV5-1 and TRBJ2-7, with TRBD2 matching 7 bases. Trimming took 0 bases from V and 3 from J; bases not matched to a gene: 6. From germline, CDR1 is SGHRS and CDR2 YFSETQ. The CDR3 is made up of 15 amino acids. The CDR3 DNA follows: TGCGCCAGCAGCTTGGGGGCGGGAGACGTCTACGAGCAGTACTTC. Translation: CASSLGAGDVYEQYF.

Regarding this clone: Other DNA sequences within the sample encode an identical CDR3. The J gene is TRBJ1-1, the V gene TRBV9; D not resolved. Germline V gives CDR1 SGDLS, CDR2 YYNGEE. There are 13 residues in the CDR3. V lost 0 bases to trimming and J lost 0 bases, with 3 bases between them. CDR3 bases: TGTGCCAGCAGCGTAGCCGTGAACACTGAAGCTTTCTTT. Its translation is CASSVAVNTEAFF.

In this sample, this clone turned up once. This chain joins TRBV28 and TRBJ2-5; the D gene is possibly TRBD2 (5 bases). From germline, CDR1 is MDHEN and CDR2 SYDVKM. The CDR3 sequence is 11 residues long. V shed 3 bases and J shed 11 bases, with 10 bases lying between them. Written as DNA, the CDR3 is TGTGCCAGCAGTTTCCGGGGAAGGCAGTACTTC. Its translation is CASSFRGRQYF.

The genes are TRBV27 and TRBJ2-1; D remains ambiguous. Germline values: CDR1 MNHEY, CDR2 SMNVEV (reference sequence). V gave up 4 bases and J gave up 3 bases, with 4 bases separating them. The length of the CDR3 is 12 residues. Written as DNA, the CDR3 is TGTGCCAGCAGTTCCGTCTACAATGAGCAGTTCTTC. Translation: CASSSVYNEQFF.

Comment on this clone: The sample has other DNA sequences that encode this CDR3 too. The V gene is TRBV5-4, the J gene TRBJ2-7, with a weak D call TRBD2 (5 bases). The CDR3 runs to 14 residues. The V and J ends lost 1 base and 3 bases respectively, with 11 bases between them. In germline, CDR1 is SGHNT, CDR2 YYREEE (reference sequence). CDR3 in amino acids: CASSLSGTSYEQYF. CDR3 coding DNA: TGTGCCAGCAGCTTGTCGGGAACAAGCTACGAGCAGTACTTC.